The T cell receptor (beta chain) described here comes from a study of blood T cell repertoires in COVID-19. Repertoires were generated with immunoSEQ multiplex PCR, while TCRdb's copy carries only in-frame clones and drops some. The sample includes approximately 110,000 clones, around 84% seen only once; the top ten take 13%. Germline CDR1 and CDR2: LGHNA and YSLEER. The J segment lost 5 bases and the V segment lost 0 bases, leaving 11 bases of the junction unmatched. CDR3 length: 17 residues. The chain joins TRBV4-3 to TRBJ2-3; TRBD1 aligns across 7 bases. The origin of this receptor is a human donor in a cohort sampled during active COVID-19. Sequencing was done on a sample of peripheral blood. DNA of the CDR3: TGCGCCAGCAGCCAAGATCGTTCGACACAGGGGTTAGATACGCAGTATTTT. The encoded protein is CASSQDRSTQGLDTQYF.